Listed below are T cell receptor beta chains from one sample, sequenced in a study of shared clonotypes between healthy human individuals. Assay used: immunoSEQ multiplex PCR; TCRdb lists only in-frame clones, some missing. This sample carries around 720,000 clones, about 80% of them seen once, and the ten largest clones take 1.5% to 2%. Sequences were obtained from memory CD4+ T cells sorted from blood. These receptors were obtained from a woman in her 30s in good health. Each CDR3 is given with its conserved first and last residue. D genes are given only for firm matches. A row's size may be missing; if present it is once, few, many or a size class.

size	D	J	V	DNA	CDR3
NA	NA	TRBJ2-7	TRBV5-6	TGTGCCAGCAGCTTTGCCCTACGGACGAGTAGTTCCTACGAGCAGTACTTC	CASSFALRTSSSYEQYF
NA	NA	TRBJ1-3	TRBV29-1	TGCAGCGCATCCTTGGGAGGAGGTGGAAACACCATATATTTT	CSASLGGGGNTIYF
NA	TRBD2	TRBJ2-1	TRBV5-1	TGCGCCAGCAGCCCGGGACTAGCGGTCGAGCAGTTCTTC	CASSPGLAVEQFF
NA	NA	TRBJ1-1	TRBV19	TGTGCCAGTAGCAAAAGACAGTTCACTGAAGCTTTCTTT	CASSKRQFTEAFF
NA	NA	TRBJ1-3	TRBV7-8	TGTGCCAGCAAGGGGTGGGAATCGGGAAACACCATATATTTT	CASKGWESGNTIYF
NA	NA	TRBJ1-1	TRBV5-4	TGTGCCAGCAGCTCAAGTCCGGAGAATGCTTTCTTT	CASSSSPENAFF
NA	TRBD2	TRBJ2-7	TRBV7-8	TGTGCCAGCAGCTTCAGTAGCGGGTACGAGCAGTACTTC	CASSFSSGYEQYF
once	NA	TRBJ1-3	TRBV19	TGTGCCAGTAGTATAGAGATTGGAAACACCATATATTTT	CASSIEIGNTIYF
once	NA	TRBJ1-5	TRBV6-6	TGTGCCAGCAGCGCCGGGCAGGGGAATTTGGGTCAGCCCCAGCATTTT	CASSAGQGNLGQPQHF
NA	NA	TRBJ2-7	TRBV7-3	TGTGCCAGCAGCTCCGATAGCGGAACAAGGGGGACCCACGAGCAGTACTTC	CASSSDSGTRGTHEQYF
NA	NA	TRBJ2-7	TRBV7-9	TGTGCCAGCAGCTTATACCCGGGAGTACGCGAGCAGTACTTC	CASSLYPGVREQYF
NA	TRBD2	TRBJ2-1	TRBV19	TGTGCCAGTAGCCCTAGCGGGTTTTACAATGAGCAGTTCTTC	CASSPSGFYNEQFF
NA	TRBD2	TRBJ2-7	TRBV5-1	TGCGCCAGCAGCCTCCTGACTAGCGGGAGCCACGAGCAGTACTTC	CASSLLTSGSHEQYF
few	TRBD1	TRBJ1-1	TRBV7-9	TGTGCCAGCAGCTCCCAAGGACAGGGTGTTGAAGCTTTCTTT	CASSSQGQGVEAFF
NA	NA	TRBJ2-3	TRBV11-3	TGTGCCAGCAGCTTAGGTCGGTCATCTAGCACAGATACGCAGTATTTT	CASSLGRSSSTDTQYF
NA	NA	TRBJ1-5	TRBV28	TGTGCCAGCAGTTTCCCCAGGATCCAGCCCCAGCATTTT	CASSFPRIQPQHF
NA	NA	TRBJ2-5	TRBV20-1	TGCAGTGCTAGAGAGATGGAGACCCAGTACTTC	CSAREMETQYF
NA	NA	TRBJ2-3	TRBV19	TGTGCCAGTAGCCTTCCTCAGGGGCCCAAGACAGATACGCAGTATTTT	CASSLPQGPKTDTQYF
few	TRBD1	TRBJ2-7	TRBV6-5	TGTGCCAGCAGGCGAGACAGGGGGGTCGACGAGCAGTACTTC	CASRRDRGVDEQYF
NA	NA	TRBJ1-1	TRBV29-1	TGCAGCGTTGAAGGCGGATTGAACACTGAAGCTTTCTTT	CSVEGGLNTEAFF
NA	TRBD2	TRBJ2-1	TRBV6-5	TGTGCCAGCAGTACCGGGACTAGCAATAGGGAGCAGTTCTTC	CASSTGTSNREQFF